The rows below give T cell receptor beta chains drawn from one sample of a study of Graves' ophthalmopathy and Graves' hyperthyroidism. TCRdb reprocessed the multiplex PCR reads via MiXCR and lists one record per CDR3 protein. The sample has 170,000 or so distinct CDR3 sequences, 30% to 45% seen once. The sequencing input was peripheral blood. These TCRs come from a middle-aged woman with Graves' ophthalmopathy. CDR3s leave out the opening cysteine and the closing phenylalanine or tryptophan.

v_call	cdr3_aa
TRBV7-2	ASSLAGGETQY
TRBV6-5	ASSYTRTGGYEAF
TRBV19	ASRHRSAEAF
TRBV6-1	ASSWGITSPLH
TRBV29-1	SGGGSDGYT
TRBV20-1	SAPTAVLNSPLH
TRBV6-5	ASRTTGGAYGYT
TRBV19	ASRINAEAF
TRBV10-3	AISDGTGDGYT
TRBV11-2	ASSKQSSAAGVYEQY
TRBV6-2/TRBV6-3	ASSYSWDAANEQY
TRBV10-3	AISESSGNNQPQH
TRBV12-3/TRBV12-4	ASSFLGTSNTEAF
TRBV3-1	ASSQGTVVKKLF
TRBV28	ASSLRPHPNEQY
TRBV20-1	SASSEWGTEAF
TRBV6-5	ASRLDSNSGNTIY
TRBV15	ATSTARPQETQY
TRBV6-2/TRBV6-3	ASSYRDGPYEQY
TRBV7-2	ASSFDRGQPQH
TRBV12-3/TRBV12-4	ASTPSSLNTEAF
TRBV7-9	ASRPDTEAF
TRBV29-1	SVDRMLMGTQY
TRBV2	ASSEDGGNQPQH
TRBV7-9	ASSLRAGLAGAPTQY
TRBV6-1	ASRPLGVRGNQPQH
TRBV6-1	ASSNSGKQY
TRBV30	ACTDRQGSQPQH
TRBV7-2	ASSDSGRGQTQY
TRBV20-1	SARDMVAGGEQY
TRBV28	ASRYAGLRGYEQY
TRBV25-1	ASSEVAGFLETQY
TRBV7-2	ASSSTRAEAF
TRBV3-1	ASSQGQLRATGELF
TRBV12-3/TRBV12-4	ASCTPGGWQPQH
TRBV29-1	SVAEETQY
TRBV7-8	ASSLYQGVGTEAF
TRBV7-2	ASSPNFGGSQPQH
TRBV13	ASSLRGSNQPQH
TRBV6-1	ASSTTGWRGYT
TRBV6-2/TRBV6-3	ASSYSGQGGNQPQH